These T cell receptor beta chains were read from a single sample in a study of T-cell reconstitution after alpha-beta-depleted transplantation in children. Using its own MiXCR run on the PCR reads, TCRdb lists one record per CDR3 protein. The sample shows tens of thousands of distinct CDR3 sequences, approximately 46% of them seen only once. The sample was PBMCs, mostly from graft donor cells, taken 360 days after TCRalphabeta/CD19-depleted stem cell transplant. Every receptor here comes from a male patient between 10 and 17 years old who had a stem cell transplant for acute lymphoblastic leukemia, so the T cells may come from the graft donor. Each CDR3 is given with its conserved first and last residue. D genes are given only for firm matches. For some rows the clone size is stated as once, few or many, or as a class when expanded; others skip it.

cdr3_length,d_call,j_call,clone_size,v_call,cdr3_aa,cdr3_nt
12,.,TRBJ1-1,few,TRBV7-2,CASSPWTDQAFF,TGTGCCAGCAGCCCTTGGACAGACCAAGCTTTCTTT
17,TRBD2,TRBJ2-2,.,TRBV11-2,CASSSHLAGDHTGELFF,TGTGCCAGCAGCTCCCATCTAGCGGGGGACCACACCGGGGAGCTGTTTTTT
12,.,TRBJ2-7,.,TRBV10-1,CASSESGNEQYF,TGCGCCAGCAGTGAGTCGGGTAACGAGCAGTACTTC
17,.,TRBJ2-6,.,TRBV3-1,CASRTGKSSSGANVLTF,TGTGCCAGCAGAACCGGGAAATCCAGCTCTGGGGCCAACGTCCTGACTTTC
15,.,TRBJ2-2,.,TRBV4-3,CASSQDYGFPGELFF,TGCGCCAGCAGCCAAGATTACGGTTTTCCCGGGGAGCTGTTTTTT
17,TRBD2,TRBJ2-7,.,TRBV9,CASSTPKSGRAHYEQYF,TGTGCCAGCAGCACCCCCAAAAGCGGGAGGGCCCACTACGAGCAGTACTTC
17,.,TRBJ2-2,.,TRBV27,CASSSRGGQANTGELFF,TGTGCCAGCAGTTCCCGGGGGGGACAGGCGAACACCGGGGAGCTGTTTTTT
16,.,TRBJ2-1,once,TRBV28,CASSLGSSGSYNEQFF,TGTGCCAGCAGTTTAGGCAGCTCGGGCTCCTACAATGAGCAGTTCTTC
11,.,TRBJ2-7,few,TRBV20-1,CSVPASYEQYF,TGCAGTGTCCCAGCATCCTACGAGCAGTACTTC
14,TRBD2,TRBJ2-1,.,TRBV20-1,CSARPAGTYNEQFF,TGCAGTGCTAGACCAGCGGGAACCTACAATGAGCAGTTCTTC
12,.,TRBJ2-1,.,TRBV27,CASSFPSAEQFF,TGTGCCAGCAGTTTCCCCAGTGCTGAGCAGTTCTTC
10,.,TRBJ2-1,few,TRBV20-1,CSARYNEQFF,TGCAGTGCTAGATACAATGAGCAGTTCTTC
16,TRBD2,TRBJ2-3,.,TRBV12-3/TRBV12-4,CASSLATSGTTDTQYF,TGTGCCAGCAGTTTAGCGACTAGCGGGACCACAGATACGCAGTATTTT
10,.,TRBJ1-2,.,TRBV29-1,CSVDVGGYTF,TGCAGCGTTGACGTCGGGGGCTACACCTTC
12,.,TRBJ1-1,.,TRBV29-1,CSVGQLNTEAFF,TGCAGCGTTGGACAGTTGAACACTGAAGCTTTCTTT
11,.,TRBJ1-4,.,TRBV12-3/TRBV12-4,CASNLGEKLFF,TGTGCCAGCAATCTGGGGGAAAAACTGTTTTTT
15,.,TRBJ2-7,.,TRBV10-3,CAISDWALRSYEQYF,TGTGCCATCAGTGATTGGGCCCTTAGATCCTACGAGCAGTACTTC
15,TRBD1,TRBJ2-3,.,TRBV12-3/TRBV12-4,CASSLRQGGTDTQYF,TGTGCCAGCAGTCTTAGACAGGGTGGCACAGATACGCAGTATTTT
12,TRBD1,TRBJ2-7,.,TRBV12-3/TRBV12-4,CASRQGAYEQYF,TGTGCCAGCCGACAGGGAGCCTACGAGCAGTACTTC
13,.,TRBJ2-2,.,TRBV10-3,CAISEIRAWELFF,TGTGCCATCAGTGAAATAAGGGCCTGGGAGCTGTTTTTT
17,TRBD2,TRBJ2-7,.,TRBV20-1,CSAREFLAGGPNYEQYF,TGCAGTGCTAGAGAATTTCTAGCGGGAGGGCCAAACTACGAGCAGTACTTC
15,.,TRBJ2-4,once,TRBV27,CASSLVGGTKNIQYF,TGTGCCAGCAGTTTAGTGGGCGGTACCAAAAACATTCAGTACTTC
14,TRBD2,TRBJ2-5,few,TRBV29-1,CIPSWGGYQETQYF,TGCATCCCCTCTTGGGGGGGGTACCAAGAGACCCAGTACTTC
14,.,TRBJ2-5,.,TRBV28,CASSPSMLQETQYF,TGTGCCAGCAGTCCCAGCATGCTCCAAGAGACCCAGTACTTC
18,TRBD2,TRBJ2-3,many,TRBV28,CASSFVPGLAGVPDTQYF,TGTGCCAGCAGTTTTGTCCCGGGGCTAGCGGGAGTCCCAGATACGCAGTATTTT
14,.,TRBJ2-5,.,TRBV20-1,CSAPDWGTTETQYF,TGCAGTGCTCCCGATTGGGGCACCACGGAGACCCAGTACTTC
15,TRBD2,TRBJ2-3,few,TRBV29-1,CSVEGTSGSGDTQYF,TGCAGCGTTGAAGGGACTAGCGGGAGCGGGGATACGCAGTATTTT
13,.,TRBJ2-5,.,TRBV21-1,CASPRGAGETQYF,TGTGCCAGCCCCAGGGGGGCGGGGGAGACCCAGTACTTC
16,TRBD1,TRBJ2-4,few,TRBV11-1,CASSLYPTGDLNIQYF,TGTGCCAGCAGCTTATACCCGACAGGGGACCTAAACATTCAGTACTTC
14,.,TRBJ2-7,few,TRBV4-1,CASSQEIRPYEQYF,TGCGCCAGCAGCCAAGAGATAAGACCCTACGAGCAGTACTTC
15,.,TRBJ1-4,few,TRBV20-1,CSARRRRATNEKLFF,TGCAGTGCCAGAAGGCGGAGAGCAACTAATGAAAAACTGTTTTTT
13,.,TRBJ2-7,few,TRBV5-6,CASSPGGPYEQYF,TGTGCCAGCAGCCCCGGAGGGCCCTACGAGCAGTACTTC
15,TRBD2,TRBJ2-1,few,TRBV4-2,CASSQARTSFHEQFF,TGTGCCAGCAGCCAAGCCCGGACTAGCTTCCATGAGCAGTTCTTC
15,.,TRBJ2-1,.,TRBV11-2,CASSLDPPLYNEQFF,TGTGCCAGCAGCTTAGACCCCCCTCTTTACAATGAGCAGTTCTTC
14,.,TRBJ1-1,.,TRBV11-2,CASSFNSGNTEAFF,TGTGCCAGCAGCTTTAACTCAGGGAACACTGAAGCTTTCTTT
12,.,TRBJ1-2,few,TRBV29-1,CSVPTELYGYTF,TGCAGCGTTCCTACGGAGCTGTATGGCTACACCTTC
14,TRBD1,TRBJ2-7,.,TRBV20-1,CSARPGDRGYEQYF,TGCAGTGCTAGGCCGGGGGACAGGGGATACGAGCAGTACTTC
14,.,TRBJ2-7,few,TRBV5-1,CASSFGGPPGEQYF,TGCGCCAGCAGCTTTGGAGGCCCCCCTGGGGAGCAGTACTTC
16,.,TRBJ2-7,once,TRBV5-1,CASSLDSGTRLYEQYF,TGCGCCAGCAGCTTGGACTCCGGGACAAGACTCTACGAGCAGTACTTC
13,.,TRBJ1-1,.,TRBV5-1,CASSLSSNTEAFF,TGCGCCAGCAGCTTATCTTCTAACACTGAAGCTTTCTTT
14,TRBD2,TRBJ2-1,few,TRBV7-2,CASSLVGGLHEQFF,TGTGCCAGCAGCTTAGTGGGAGGGCTTCATGAGCAGTTCTTC
15,.,TRBJ2-7,few,TRBV7-6,CASSSSLAGAYEQYF,TGTGCCAGCAGCTCCTCCTTAGCCGGTGCCTACGAGCAGTACTTC
15,TRBD1,TRBJ2-2,.,TRBV3-1,CASSRWDRGSGELFF,TGTGCCAGCAGCCGTTGGGACAGGGGGTCCGGGGAGCTGTTTTTT
15,TRBD1,TRBJ1-5,.,TRBV24-1,CATSDAGTANQPQHF,TGTGCCACCAGTGATGCGGGGACAGCAAATCAGCCCCAGCATTTT
14,.,TRBJ2-2,.,TRBV12-3/TRBV12-4,CASSWQVNTGELFF,TGTGCCAGCAGTTGGCAGGTGAACACCGGGGAGCTGTTTTTT
13,.,TRBJ2-1,few,TRBV6-2/TRBV6-3,CASKTDKNNEQFF,TGTGCCAGCAAGACGGACAAAAACAATGAGCAGTTCTTC
17,TRBD2,TRBJ2-3,.,TRBV4-2,CASSLTTSGGSTDTQYF,TGTGCCAGCAGCCTGACGACCAGCGGGGGAAGCACAGATACGCAGTATTTT
16,TRBD1,TRBJ2-2,.,TRBV5-1,CASSSGDRANTGELFF,TGCGCCAGCAGCTCCGGGGACAGGGCGAACACCGGGGAGCTGTTTTTT
15,TRBD1,TRBJ2-1,.,TRBV7-9,CASSLRQGSTNEQFF,TGTGCCAGCAGCCTACGACAGGGGAGTACAAATGAGCAGTTCTTC
16,TRBD2,TRBJ2-1,.,TRBV5-4,CASSPVAGPSYNEQFF,TGTGCCAGCAGCCCTGTAGCGGGGCCCTCCTACAATGAGCAGTTCTTC
15,TRBD2,TRBJ2-7,.,TRBV6-5,CASSYSSGGVYEQYF,TGTGCCAGCAGTTACTCGAGCGGGGGGGTTTACGAGCAGTACTTC
16,.,TRBJ1-1,.,TRBV7-2,CASYLWGSGQNTEAFF,TGTGCCAGCTACCTTTGGGGCAGTGGTCAAAACACTGAAGCTTTCTTT
15,TRBD1,TRBJ2-5,.,TRBV9,CASSSGTGGQETQYF,TGTGCCAGCAGCAGTGGGACAGGGGGGCAAGAGACCCAGTACTTC
14,.,TRBJ1-2,few,TRBV28,CASSFRSGLHGYTF,TGTGCCAGCAGTTTTCGGTCCGGGCTCCATGGCTACACCTTC
13,.,TRBJ2-4,few,TRBV27,CASSLVTKNIQYF,TGTGCCAGCAGTTTGGTGACCAAAAACATTCAGTACTTC
14,TRBD1,TRBJ2-1,once,TRBV11-2,CASSVTGVANEQFF,TGTGCCAGCAGCGTGACAGGGGTGGCCAATGAGCAGTTCTTC
14,TRBD2,TRBJ2-7,few,TRBV5-6,CASSYLADPYEQYF,TGTGCCAGCAGCTACCTAGCGGACCCCTACGAGCAGTACTTC
15,TRBD1,TRBJ1-1,.,TRBV11-2,CASSSNRGLNTEAFF,TGTGCCAGCAGCTCCAACAGGGGTCTTAACACTGAAGCTTTCTTT